Listed below are T cell receptor beta chains from one sample, sequenced in a study of cytomegalovirus exposure and HLA in healthy donors. Profiling relied on immunoSEQ multiplex PCR, and the TCRdb table lists in-frame clones only, not all of them. The top ten clones hold over 2.5% of a sample with under 200,000 clones, over 70% of them seen once. The sequenced sample consisted of PBMCs. The receptors here all came from a woman aged 45 to 65 in good health and CMV-seropositive. Each CDR3 is given with its conserved first and last residue. A D gene is named only where the DNA matches it firmly. Clone size is shown for a subset of rows, as once, few, many or a class of expanded clone.

v_gene	abundance	d_gene	j_gene	CDR3nt	CDR3aa
TRBV29-1	.	.	TRBJ2-1	TGCAGCGTTGAAGATCCTCGGGCCTACAATGAGCAGTTCTTC	CSVEDPRAYNEQFF
TRBV11-2	.	.	TRBJ1-2	TGTGCCAGCAGCTCAGGCGGGTACTATGGCTACACCTTC	CASSSGGYYGYTF
TRBV6-1	.	.	TRBJ1-2	TGTGCCAGCAGTGGCCATGACGGGGGTAACTATGGCTACACCTTC	CASSGHDGGNYGYTF
TRBV5-1	.	.	TRBJ2-7	TGCGCCAGCAGCTTGGAGGGGGGGAGGGAGCAGTACTTC	CASSLEGGREQYF
TRBV5-1	once	TRBD1	TRBJ2-7	TGCGCCAGCAGCTTTGGGGTAGGGGGCAACTACGAGCAGTACTTC	CASSFGVGGNYEQYF
TRBV18	.	.	TRBJ2-1	TGTGCCAGCTCACCGGTGGGCGCTGAGCAGTTCTTC	CASSPVGAEQFF
TRBV7-8	.	.	TRBJ2-3	TGTGCCAGCAGCTGGATCCGGGAGCGCACAGATACGCAGTATTTT	CASSWIRERTDTQYF
TRBV4-3	few	.	TRBJ2-7	TGCGCCAGCAGCCAAGATGCGGCAGGGACTCTACGCGAGCAGTACTTC	CASSQDAAGTLREQYF
TRBV4-3	.	.	TRBJ2-3	TGCGCCAGCAGCCAAGAGGGGCGCCTCCTGGGAAATACGCAGTATTTT	CASSQEGRLLGNTQYF
TRBV27	few	TRBD1	TRBJ1-1	TGTGCCAGCAGTTTCTGGGACAGGTCGAACACTGAAGCTTTCTTT	CASSFWDRSNTEAFF
TRBV18	.	.	TRBJ2-7	TGTGCCAGCTCACCCCTGCAGGGGCCGACCTCCTACGAGCAGTACTTC	CASSPLQGPTSYEQYF
TRBV13	once	TRBD1	TRBJ1-1	TGTGCCAGCAGCTCGGGACAGGCGAACACTGAAGCTTTCTTT	CASSSGQANTEAFF
TRBV4-1	.	TRBD2	TRBJ2-1	TGCGCCAGCAGCCAAGGAGTTAGCGGGAGGACTTACAATGAGCAGTTCTTC	CASSQGVSGRTYNEQFF
TRBV29-1	.	.	TRBJ1-2	TGCAGCGTTGAAGGGACAGCCAACCTCTATGGCTACACCTTC	CSVEGTANLYGYTF
TRBV30	.	.	TRBJ1-1	TGTGCCTGGAATTCGGACACCCTGAACACTGAAGCTTTCTTT	CAWNSDTLNTEAFF
TRBV6-1	.	.	TRBJ1-1	TGTGCCAGCAGTGGCCGGGAAGATGAAGCTTTCTTT	CASSGREDEAFF
TRBV29-1	.	TRBD1	TRBJ2-5	TGCAGCGTCGGACAGGGGCAAGAGACCCAGTACTTC	CSVGQGQETQYF
TRBV28	few	.	TRBJ2-3	TGTGCCAGCAGTTTGGGGCGGGATGGCACAGATACGCAGTATTTT	CASSLGRDGTDTQYF
TRBV7-2	.	.	TRBJ1-2	TGTGCCAGCAGCTTAGGGTCGAATACGGGAGGCTACACCTTC	CASSLGSNTGGYTF
TRBV18	.	TRBD1	TRBJ1-2	TGTGCCAGCTCTCGGACAGGGGCTAACTATGGCTACACCTTC	CASSRTGANYGYTF
TRBV27	once	TRBD1	TRBJ1-2	TGTGCCAAACCGACAGGGTACCCTCCAGCGGCCTTCTATGGCTACACCTTC	CAKPTGYPPAAFYGYTF
TRBV28	once	.	TRBJ1-1	TGTGCCAGCAGCCTCTTCAGGGGAGGGACTGAAGCTTTCTTT	CASSLFRGGTEAFF